A selection of T cell receptor beta chains follows, all from one sample in a study of cytomegalovirus exposure and HLA in healthy donors. Some clones are missing from TCRdb's copy, which holds only in-frame ones; the method was immunoSEQ multiplex PCR. The data show 90,000 to 150,000 clones, roughly 76% seen once. Sequences were obtained from PBMCs. The receptors were sampled from a woman aged 40 to 50 in good health and CMV-seropositive. CDR3s leave out the opening cysteine and the closing phenylalanine or tryptophan. The D gene is left open where the match is weak.

D gene | J gene | V gene | CDR3 protein
TRBD1 | TRBJ1-2 | TRBV19 | ATEDRGRVDGYT
NA | TRBJ1-2 | TRBV4-2 | ASSQGGSGYGYT
TRBD1 | TRBJ1-2 | TRBV29-1 | SVGMGTGANYGYT
TRBD2 | TRBJ2-1 | TRBV23-1 | ASSQPGTISYNEQF
NA | TRBJ1-4 | TRBV5-1 | ASSLEGASNEKLF
NA | TRBJ1-1 | TRBV5-1 | ASSPWGENTEAF
NA | TRBJ2-7 | TRBV28 | ASSLGRVPN
NA | TRBJ2-5 | TRBV7-2 | ASSLYQGQETQY
NA | TRBJ2-6 | TRBV7-9 | ASSWQGGTGANVLT
TRBD2 | TRBJ2-7 | TRBV19 | ASSKISGGATYEQY
NA | TRBJ2-6 | TRBV4-1 | ASSQGASGANVLT
TRBD1 | TRBJ1-1 | TRBV19 | ASLRGRYVGDTEAF
TRBD1 | TRBJ1-1 | TRBV19 | ASSARQGNTEAF
TRBD1 | TRBJ1-6 | TRBV7-9 | ARSYRDSNSPLH
TRBD1 | TRBJ1-3 | TRBV6-1 | ASSAGTGRNTIY
TRBD1 | TRBJ2-5 | TRBV5-1 | ASSLAGTGGETQY
NA | TRBJ1-6 | TRBV30 | ACQQGSYNSPLH
NA | TRBJ2-3 | TRBV7-8 | ASSLGRGITDTQY
NA | TRBJ2-5 | TRBV30 | AWGNRVQETQY
NA | TRBJ1-5 | TRBV23-1 | AGFKVAWGQPQH
NA | TRBJ1-3 | TRBV6-5 | ASATGGSGNTIY
NA | TRBJ2-3 | TRBV28 | ASSRAGSTDTQY
TRBD2 | TRBJ2-3 | TRBV2 | ASSDASGGSDTQY
TRBD1 | TRBJ2-5 | TRBV5-4 | ASSFGQVQETQY
TRBD1 | TRBJ2-7 | TRBV5-1 | ASSPDREYEQY
TRBD2 | TRBJ2-6 | TRBV9 | ASSSRGVAGASSGANVLT
NA | TRBJ1-2 | TRBV5-1 | ASSTENYGYT
NA | TRBJ2-3 | TRBV5-1 | ASSLEGSFADTQY
NA | TRBJ2-5 | TRBV7-9 | ASSLRGQPGETQY
NA | TRBJ1-1 | TRBV11-2 | ASSFSQGMGTEAF
NA | TRBJ2-4 | TRBV6-1 | ASSGLLDPGLAKNIQY
TRBD1 | TRBJ1-4 | TRBV30 | AWTLTGTPNEKLF
NA | TRBJ1-6 | TRBV10-1 | AIHPGHLNSPLH
NA | TRBJ1-5 | TRBV7-8 | ASSLDYFQPQH
NA | TRBJ1-1 | TRBV6-5 | ASSYSMANTEAF
TRBD1 | TRBJ2-7 | TRBV6-5 | ASSLYRGYEQY
TRBD1 | TRBJ1-6 | TRBV27 | ASSPGGGWNSPLH
TRBD1 | TRBJ2-1 | TRBV19 | ASSKPGQGKNEQF
NA | TRBJ2-2 | TRBV5-1 | ASSPRGGGTGELF
NA | TRBJ2-7 | TRBV6-5 | ASSYAYGYEQY
TRBD2 | TRBJ2-3 | TRBV7-9 | ASSLVAGTDTQY
TRBD1 | TRBJ2-7 | TRBV5-1 | ASSQSGTGFEQY
NA | TRBJ2-3 | TRBV6-5 | ASSYGQVLDTQY
TRBD1 | TRBJ1-1 | TRBV25-1 | ASREGGEGHTEAF
NA | TRBJ1-5 | TRBV6-5 | ASSYSREPNQPQH
NA | TRBJ2-7 | TRBV21-1 | ASSKVPTSGGSYEQY
TRBD2 | TRBJ2-6 | TRBV5-1 | ASSFSGTSGGRYSGANVLT
NA | TRBJ2-3 | TRBV5-4 | ASSPGEPFITDTQY
NA | TRBJ1-5 | TRBV7-9 | ASSLVGRTEPQH
NA | TRBJ1-6 | TRBV5-1 | ASSLQGLDSPLH
NA | TRBJ1-1 | TRBV7-9 | ASSLDRVNEAF